The 19 T cell receptor beta chains reported below all come from one sample, sequenced in a study of T cell responses to AZD1222 COVID-19 vaccine. Clones were read by immunoSEQ multiplex PCR, and TCRdb kept only the in-frame ones, dropping some. Among more than 150,000 clones listed, under 95% were seen once. The sequences come from peripheral blood, collected 28 days after the second AZD1222 dose. These receptors were taken from an adult who received the AZD1222 COVID-19 vaccine.

The chain employs TRBV7-2 and TRBJ1-3; 9 nucleotides agree with TRBD1. The CDR3 consists of 17 residues. Trimming cost V 5 bases and J 3 bases; bases outside gene matches: 11. Germline CDR1 and CDR2: SGHTA and FQGNSA. The CDR3 sequence is CASSPGQGRWDGNTIYF. In DNA, the CDR3 is TGTGCCAGCAGCCCGGGACAGGGCCGCTGGGATGGAAACACCATATATTTT.

About this clone itself: Within the sample, other DNA sequences also encode this same CDR3. In DNA, the CDR3 is TGTGCCAGCAGCTTGACAGACAGTAGCAATCAGCCCCAGCATTTT. It codes for CASSLTDSSNQPQHF. The chain is built from TRBV7-8 and TRBJ1-5, with D perhaps matching TRBD1 (5 bases). The CDR3 extends over 15 amino acids. Trimming removed 3 bases at V and 0 bases at J, with 9 bases between. CDR1 is SGHVS and CDR2 is FQNEAQ in the germline V gene.

J is TRBJ2-5 and V is TRBV20-1; unclear D gene. Germline V gives CDR1 DFQATT, CDR2 SNEGSKA (reference sequence). V lost 2 bases and J 5 bases, leaving 6 bases between the germline ends. The CDR3 consists of 11 residues. As DNA, the CDR3 is TGCAGTGCTAGACGAGTGGAGACCCAGTACTTC. Its protein product is CSARRVETQYF.

The J gene is TRBJ1-1, the V gene TRBV5-5, with 7 bases fitting TRBD1. The CDR3 has 16 amino acids. Germline V CDR1 and CDR2: SGHKS, YYEKEE (reference sequence). The V and J ends lost 4 bases and 3 bases, in that order; junction bases with no gene match: 12. This CDR3 reads CASSTLAGQSYTEAFF. In DNA, the CDR3 is TGTGCCAGCAGCACCTTAGCGGGACAGTCGTACACTGAAGCTTTCTTT.

This sequence joins TRBV25-1 and TRBJ1-2, with 8 bases fitting TRBD1. With 1 base clipped from V and 8 bases from J, the junction kept 6 bases outside the gene matches. The CDR3 sequence is 14 residues long. Germline lookup yields CDR1 MGHDK and CDR2 SYGVNS. The chain's CDR3 is CASSESWDRMGYTF. CDR3 nucleotide sequence: TGTGCCAGCAGTGAATCATGGGACAGGATGGGCTACACCTTC.

The chain has TRBV18 and TRBJ2-5; tentatively, D is TRBD2 (6 bases). Germline V gives CDR1 KGHSH, CDR2 LQKENI. The CDR3 is made up of 14 amino acids. Trimming stripped 1 base from V and 7 bases from J, with 13 bases between. DNA for the CDR3: TGTGCCAGCTCACCACGGGAGGCAATGGGGACCCAGTACTTC. Amino acids: CASSPREAMGTQYF. The whole variable domain, filled in from reference TRBV18 and TRBJ2-5, reads NAGVMQNPRHLVRRRGQEARLRCSPMKGHSHVYWYRQLPEEGLKFMVYLQKENIIDESGMPKERFSAEFPKEGPSILRIQQVVRGDSAAYFCASSPREAMGTQYFGPGTRLLVL.

This clone was picked up one time. The chain couples TRBV2 to TRBJ2-1; 9 positions agree with TRBD2. V lost 7 bases, J lost 5 bases, and 18 bases stayed unmatched. Germline CDR1 and CDR2: SNHLY and FYNNEI. The CDR3 loop spans 18 amino acids. The CDR3 coding sequence is TGTGCCAGCAAGAAGATAGCCTTAGGACTAGCGAGAAACAATGAGCAGTTCTTC. The encoded protein is CASKKIALGLARNNEQFF.

The chain links TRBV15 to TRBJ1-5; D possibly corresponds to TRBD1 (6 bases). Germline loops: CDR1 LNHNV, CDR2 YYDKDF (reference sequence). This CDR3 has 15 amino acids. Trimming took 4 bases from V and 7 from J, leaving 17 bases between them. The CDR3 is CATSNYREERQPQHF. CDR3 nucleotide sequence: TGTGCCACCAGCAATTACAGGGAGGAGAGACAGCCCCAGCATTTT.

The rearrangement links TRBV2 to TRBJ1-2; possible D gene TRBD1, 5 bases. The CDR3 is 10 amino acids. Trimming took 8 bases from V and 8 from J, leaving 9 bases between them. Per germline, CDR1 SNHLY and CDR2 FYNNEI. CDR3 in DNA: TGTGCCAGCGAAGGGGACGGCTACACCTTC. Its protein product is CASEGDGYTF. Full variable domain (remainder filled in from reference TRBV2 and TRBJ1-2): EPEVTQTPSHQVTQMGQEVILRCVPISNHLYFYWYRQILGQKVEFLVSFYNNEISEKSEIFDDQFSVERPDGSNFTLKIRSTKLEDSAMYFCASEGDGYTFGSGTRLTVV.

The rearrangement uses TRBV27 and TRBJ1-2, with a weak D call TRBD1 (5 bases). V lost 2 bases to trimming and J lost 0 bases, with 10 bases between them. Per the germline V gene, CDR1 is MNHEY and CDR2 is SMNVEV (reference sequence). This CDR3 comprises 15 residues. CDR3 in amino acids: CASSLGGGSNYGYTF. In nucleotides, the CDR3 is TGTGCCAGCAGTTTAGGGGGGGGGTCTAACTATGGCTACACCTTC.

The J gene is TRBJ2-3, the V gene TRBV15; D might be TRBD1 (6 bases). Germline loops: CDR1 LNHNV, CDR2 YYDKDF (reference sequence). This CDR3 has 14 amino acids. V gave up 1 base and J gave up 2 bases, with 7 bases separating them. The DNA of the CDR3 is TGTGCCACCAGCAGAGGGACAGACACAGATACGCAGTATTTT. Translated, it gives CATSRGTDTDTQYF.

This rearrangement joins TRBV9 to TRBJ2-6, with D unresolved. The CDR3 is 17 amino acids. V lost 3 bases, J lost 0 bases, and 13 bases lay in between. The germline V gene encodes CDR1 SGDLS and CDR2 YYNGEE. This CDR3 reads CASSARPTASGANVLTF. CDR3 sequence (DNA): TGTGCCAGCAGCGCCCGGCCCACCGCCTCTGGGGCCAACGTCCTGACTTTC.

The chain links TRBV28 to TRBJ2-7, with 7 positions matching TRBD2. Germline V gives CDR1 MDHEN, CDR2 SYDVKM. V was clipped by 3 bases and J by 6 bases; unmatched bases: 8. The CDR3 is made up of 14 amino acids. The CDR3 DNA sequence: TGTGCCAGCAGTTTCGGGGGGTCTACGATCGAGCAGTACTTC. Translation gives CASSFGGSTIEQYF.

As DNA, the CDR3 is TGTGCCAGCGCGGGAATGGGCCAAGAGACCCAGTACTTC. Its protein product is CASAGMGQETQYF. V is TRBV18 and J is TRBJ2-5, with TRBD2 as a possible D gene (6 bases). Germline V gene data show CDR1 as KGHSH and CDR2 as LQKENI. The V gene lost 8 bases and the J gene lost 1 base, with 11 bases spanning the gap. The CDR3 contains 13 residues.

The V call is TRBV11-3, the J call TRBJ2-6, with D perhaps matching TRBD1 or TRBD2 (5 bases each). The CDR3 runs 15 residues. Germline V lookup: CDR1 SGHNT, CDR2 YENEEA. V lost 1 base to trimming and J lost 13 bases, with 17 bases between them. In DNA form, the CDR3 reads TGTGCCAGCAGCTTAGGGGGTCACGGGGCGTCAGTCCTGACTTTC. It yields the protein CASSLGGHGASVLTF.

The chain joins TRBV5-4 to TRBJ1-2; TRBD1 is a possible D gene (5 bases). The CDR3 contains 11 residues. Trimming stripped 9 bases from V and 6 bases from J, with 12 bases between. The germline V gene encodes CDR1 SGHNT and CDR2 YYREEE (reference sequence). As DNA, the CDR3 is TGTGCCACCAGGGTCGGGGATGGCTACACCTTC. Translating it yields CATRVGDGYTF.

Only one count was recorded for this clone. The CDR3 sequence is CASSFRGSGSGNTGELFF. CDR3 DNA: TGTGCCAGCAGCTTTCGAGGTAGCGGGAGTGGGAACACCGGGGAGCTGTTTTTT. The genes are TRBV7-9 and TRBJ2-2, with TRBD2 identical over 9 bases. Losses at the gene ends were 3 bases for V and 1 base for J; bases not matched to a gene: 9. The CDR3 covers 18 residues. Germline CDR1 and CDR2: SEHNR and FQNEAQ (reference sequence).

The genes are TRBV5-6 and TRBJ2-7; D perhaps matches TRBD2 (5 bases). V lost 0 bases and J 2 bases, leaving 12 bases between the germline ends. Germline CDR1 is SGHDT and CDR2 is YYEEEE. This CDR3 is built from 15 residues. The CDR3 DNA follows: TGTGCCAGCAGCTTGGGGGAACGGGGAACCTACGAGCAGTACTTC. Translation gives CASSLGERGTYEQYF.

V and J are TRBV7-9 and TRBJ1-1; D is uncertain. The ends were cut back, 4 bases at V and 1 base at J, with 10 bases in the middle. Looked up from germline, CDR1 is SEHNR and CDR2 is FQNEAQ (reference sequence). The CDR3 sequence is 14 residues long. CDR3 loop: CASSSWTENTEAFF. CDR3 bases: TGTGCCAGCAGCTCGTGGACGGAGAACACTGAAGCTTTCTTT.